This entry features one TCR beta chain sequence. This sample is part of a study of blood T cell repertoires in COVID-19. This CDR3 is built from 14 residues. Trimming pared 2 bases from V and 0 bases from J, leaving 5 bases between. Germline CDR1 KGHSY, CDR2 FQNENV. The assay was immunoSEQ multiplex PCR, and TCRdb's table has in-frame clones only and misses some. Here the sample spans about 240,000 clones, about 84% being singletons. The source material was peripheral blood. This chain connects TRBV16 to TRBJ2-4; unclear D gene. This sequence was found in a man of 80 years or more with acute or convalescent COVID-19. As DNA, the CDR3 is TGTGCCAGCAGCCAAGAGGTAGCCAAAAACATTCAGTACTTC. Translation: CASSQEVAKNIQYF.